The rows below give T cell receptor beta chains drawn from one sample of a study of graft-versus-host responses after intestinal transplantation. TCRdb's table, derived via immunoSEQ multiplex PCR, lists solely in-frame clones and lacks some. The sample lists just over 70,000 clones; around 82% were seen once. Which antigens these TCRs recognize remains unknown. The sequenced sample was unstimulated CD4+ T cells sorted from spleen or lymph node cells, obtained before transplant. Receptors were obtained from a human donor who was the organ donor for an intestinal transplant. CDR3s include the opening cysteine and the closing phenylalanine or tryptophan. Fields, in order: clone size, J gene, V gene, D gene, CDR3 DNA, CDR3 protein. A D gene is named only where the DNA matches it firmly. Clone size is not always given. Where it is, it says once, few, many or a class for expanded clones.

>-|TRBJ1-5|TRBV29-1|-
TGCAGCGTTGCAGAAGGGGTCGATCAGCCCCAGCATTTT
CSVAEGVDQPQHF
>-|TRBJ1-2|TRBV6-5|-
TGTGCCAGCAGTTACTTCAAAGGGGATGGCTACACCTTC
CASSYFKGDGYTF
>few|TRBJ1-2|TRBV19|TRBD1
TGTGCCAGGAGGGGAAAGGGACAGGGGAACTATGGCTACACCTTC
CARRGKGQGNYGYTF
>-|TRBJ2-5|TRBV28|TRBD2
TGTGCCAGCAGTATAACTAGCGGGGGTTACCAAGAGACCCAGTACTTC
CASSITSGGYQETQYF
>-|TRBJ1-2|TRBV27|TRBD1
TGTGCCAGCAGTTCCACCCTCAGGGACAGGGGGCTGGTGGGCTACACCTTC
CASSSTLRDRGLVGYTF
>-|TRBJ1-3|TRBV5-3|-
TGTGCCAGAAGCTTACACGACACATCTGGGTCTGGAAACACCATATATTTT
CARSLHDTSGSGNTIYF
>-|TRBJ2-5|TRBV7-7|TRBD2
TGTGCTAGCAGCTTCACCCCACTGACTAGCGGGGGCCTTCTGAGAGAGACCCAGTACTTC
CASSFTPLTSGGLLRETQYF
>-|TRBJ1-2|TRBV5-4|-
TGTGCCAGCAGCTACCCCCGAGTAGGGGAACTCTATGGCTACACCTTC
CASSYPRVGELYGYTF
>-|TRBJ2-2|TRBV19|TRBD2
TGTGCCAGTGCTAGCGGGGTTAACACCGGGGAGCTGTTTTTT
CASASGVNTGELFF
>few|TRBJ1-2|TRBV28|TRBD1
TGTGCCATCACCACAGGGGCGACTGGCTACACCTTC
CAITTGATGYTF
>once|TRBJ2-3|TRBV5-1|-
TGCGCCAGCAGCTTGGCCGATTCAGGGCGCGGAGATACGCAGTATTTT
CASSLADSGRGDTQYF
>few|TRBJ1-1|TRBV6-5|-
TGTGCCAGCAGTTACTCCGGGAGGACTGAAGCTTTCTTT
CASSYSGRTEAFF
>-|TRBJ2-2|TRBV9|TRBD1
TGTGCCAGCAGCGTAGCGTGGGGACAGGTGTCCACCGGGGAGCTGTTTTTT
CASSVAWGQVSTGELFF
>-|TRBJ2-1|TRBV19|TRBD1
TGTGCCAGTAGTGTCCCGGGACAGGGGGCGGATGAGCAGTTCTTC
CASSVPGQGADEQFF
>-|TRBJ1-5|TRBV6-5|TRBD1
TGTGCCAGCCGGGACAGGGTTCAGCCCCAGCATTTT
CASRDRVQPQHF
>-|TRBJ1-2|TRBV28|TRBD1
TGTGCCAGCATCACTGCGGGACAGAACTATGGCTACACCTTC
CASITAGQNYGYTF